The rows below give T cell receptor beta chains drawn from one sample of a study of blood T cell repertoires in COVID-19. TCRdb keeps only in-frame clones here, not all; method: immunoSEQ multiplex PCR. The sample has 65,000 to 95,000 clones; over 65% are singletons. Sequencing was performed on peripheral blood. Receptors were obtained from a man between 45 and 60 years old with active or convalescent COVID-19. CDR3s include the opening cysteine and the closing phenylalanine or tryptophan. The D gene is left open where the match is weak. Where a row states a size, it is once, few, many or the class of an expanded clone; other rows omit it.

clone_size	v_call	d_call	j_call	cdr3_nt	cdr3_aa
once	TRBV24-1	TRBD2	TRBJ2-5	TGTGCCACCAGTGGGACTAGCGGGGAAGAGACCCAGTACTTC	CATSGTSGEETQYF
-	TRBV18	TRBD1	TRBJ2-2	TGTGCCACCCACAAACCCCACAGGGGCGGCACCGGGGAGCTGTTTTTT	CATHKPHRGGTGELFF
-	TRBV12-3/TRBV12-4	TRBD1	TRBJ1-2	TGTGCCAGCACCCTTACAGGGGGCGACGGCTACACCTTC	CASTLTGGDGYTF
-	TRBV19	-	TRBJ1-5	TGTGCCAGTAGCTTACAGGTCGAGGGCAATCAGCCCCAGCATTTT	CASSLQVEGNQPQHF
-	TRBV27	TRBD1	TRBJ1-2	TGTGCCAGCAGTGGGGGACAGGGGGTTATTGGCTACACCTTC	CASSGGQGVIGYTF
-	TRBV4-3	TRBD1	TRBJ2-1	TGCGCCAGCAGCCAAGAACTCTACCCCGGGACAGGGGTCAATGAGCAGTTCTTC	CASSQELYPGTGVNEQFF
-	TRBV7-3	TRBD1	TRBJ2-5	TGTGCCAGCAGCTCCAGGGGGAACAAGACCCAGTACTTC	CASSSRGNKTQYF
-	TRBV29-1	TRBD1	TRBJ1-1	TGCAGCGTTGGACGGGACAGGGGGCGCCGGGACACTGAAGCTTTCTTT	CSVGRDRGRRDTEAFF
-	TRBV5-4	TRBD2	TRBJ2-1	TGTGCCAGCAGCACCCTAGCGGGGGGCGGGGATGAGCAGTTCTTC	CASSTLAGGGDEQFF
once	TRBV19	-	TRBJ1-2	TGTGCCAGTAGTGTAAGTTCAGGGGAAGGCGGCTACACCTTC	CASSVSSGEGGYTF
-	TRBV3-1/TRBV3-2	TRBD1	TRBJ1-5	TGTGCCAGCAGCCCCCAGGGGGGCAATCAGCCCCAGCATTTT	CASSPQGGNQPQHF
-	TRBV4-2	TRBD2	TRBJ2-3	TGTGCCAGCAGCCAAGTTCCGCGGGGGGGGTCTAGCACAGATACGCAGTATTTT	CASSQVPRGGSSTDTQYF
-	TRBV29-1	TRBD2	TRBJ2-1	TGCAGCGTTGAAGGGCGAAGCGGGGGGCTAACTAACAATGAGCAGTTCTTC	CSVEGRSGGLTNNEQFF
-	TRBV29-1	-	TRBJ1-2	TGCAGCGTTGAGCGACTTGTAGGCTATGGCTACACCTTC	CSVERLVGYGYTF
-	TRBV3-1/TRBV3-2	TRBD1	TRBJ1-1	TGTGCCAGCAGCCCACAGGGGGCGCTTAGCACTGAAGCTTTCTTT	CASSPQGALSTEAFF
-	TRBV28	-	TRBJ1-1	TGTGCCAGCAGTGACCGAGCAGGGGCAATTCGGTGCTTCTTT	CASSDRAGAIRCFF
-	TRBV5-4	-	TRBJ2-2	TGTGCCAGCAGCCGTCTTAACACCGGGGAGCTGTTTTTT	CASSRLNTGELFF
few	TRBV27	TRBD1	TRBJ2-7	TGTGCCAGCAGTTTGGGGTCGGGACAGGGGTACGAGCAGTACTTC	CASSLGSGQGYEQYF
-	TRBV11-3	TRBD2	TRBJ2-1	TGTGCCAGCAGCTTGACCAGCGGGGGAGTGGTGAATGAGCAGTTCTTC	CASSLTSGGVVNEQFF
-	TRBV1	-	TRBJ2-3	TGCACCAGCAGCGGCCCCAGGACGCAGTATTTT	CTSSGPRTQYF
-	TRBV11-2	-	TRBJ2-5	TGTGCCAGCAGCGGGGGACTTCAGGAGACCCAGTACTTC	CASSGGLQETQYF
-	TRBV9	-	TRBJ2-2	TGTGCCAGCAGCGCCGTCTCCGCCGGGGAGCTGTTTTTT	CASSAVSAGELFF